This entry is about one TCR beta chain. The antigen remains undetermined. This specimen belongs to a study of post-analysis software for immune sequencing data. Turning to the study itself: Progressive-relapsing, secondary progressive and relapsing-remitting multiple sclerosis were among the disease courses included. Study-level findings and limits: Compared with controls, patients showed significantly lower normalized Chao1 diversity. Relative to controls, patients had 4 or 5 TRBV segments at higher frequency, with TRBV5-6, TRBV5-1 and TRBV20-1 among these.

Unique molecular identifiers had been added to the TCR beta cDNA libraries. Input populations of about 0.85 to 11 million T cells gave rise to hundreds of thousands of cDNA molecules. MiXCR, run by TCRdb on the PCR reads, gives a single entry per CDR3 protein. The sample records hundreds of thousands of distinct CDR3 sequences, 55% to 60% being singletons. V shed 2 bases and J shed 4 bases, with 10 bases lying between them. CDR3 length: 14 amino acids. Germline V gene lookup returns CDR1 MGHDK and CDR2 SYGVNS. The TCR was taken from a girl aged 2 to 10 with multiple sclerosis. Material for sequencing was blood. This chain connects TRBV25-1 to TRBJ2-3, with D possibly matching TRBD1 (7 bases). The chain's CDR3 is CASSEGGTADTQYF. Here the CDR3 DNA reads TGTGCCAGCAGTGAAGGGGGGACAGCAGATACGCAGTATTTT.